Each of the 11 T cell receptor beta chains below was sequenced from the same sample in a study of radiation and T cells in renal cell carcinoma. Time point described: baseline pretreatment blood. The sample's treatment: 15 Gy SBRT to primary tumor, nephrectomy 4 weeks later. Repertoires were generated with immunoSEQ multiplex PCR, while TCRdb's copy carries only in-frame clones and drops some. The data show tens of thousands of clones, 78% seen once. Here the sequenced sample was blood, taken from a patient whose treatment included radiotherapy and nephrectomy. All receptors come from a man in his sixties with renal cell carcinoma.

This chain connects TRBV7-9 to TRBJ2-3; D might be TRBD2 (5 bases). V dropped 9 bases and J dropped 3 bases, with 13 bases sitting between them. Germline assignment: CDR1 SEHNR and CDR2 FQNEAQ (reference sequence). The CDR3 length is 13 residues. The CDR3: CASADSGTDTQYF. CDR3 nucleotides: TGTGCCAGTGCGGACTCCGGGACAGATACGCAGTATTTT. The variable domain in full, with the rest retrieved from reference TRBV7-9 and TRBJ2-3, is DTGVSQNPRHKITKRGQNVTFRCDPISEHNRLYWYRQTLGQGPEFLTYFQNEAQLEKSRLLSDRFSAERPKGSFSTLEIQRTEQGDSAMYLCASADSGTDTQYFGPGTRLTVL.

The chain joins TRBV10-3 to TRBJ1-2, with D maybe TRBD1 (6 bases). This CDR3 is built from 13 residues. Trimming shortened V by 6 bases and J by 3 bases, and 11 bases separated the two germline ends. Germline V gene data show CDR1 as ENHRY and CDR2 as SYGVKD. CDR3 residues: CAIRAGEDYGYTF. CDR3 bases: TGTGCCATCAGGGCAGGGGAGGACTATGGCTACACCTTC.

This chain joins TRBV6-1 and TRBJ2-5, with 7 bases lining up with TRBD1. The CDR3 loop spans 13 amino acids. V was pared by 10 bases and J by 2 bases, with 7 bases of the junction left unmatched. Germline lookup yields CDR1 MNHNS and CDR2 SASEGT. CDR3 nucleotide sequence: TGTGCCACCTCGACAGGGTTGCAAGAGACCCAGTACTTC. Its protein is CATSTGLQETQYF.

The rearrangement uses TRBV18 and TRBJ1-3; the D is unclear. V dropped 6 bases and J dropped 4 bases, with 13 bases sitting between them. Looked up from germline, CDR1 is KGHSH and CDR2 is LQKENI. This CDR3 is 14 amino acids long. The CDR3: CASSAGERGNTIYF. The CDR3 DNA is TGTGCCAGCTCCGCCGGGGAGAGGGGAAACACCATATATTTT.

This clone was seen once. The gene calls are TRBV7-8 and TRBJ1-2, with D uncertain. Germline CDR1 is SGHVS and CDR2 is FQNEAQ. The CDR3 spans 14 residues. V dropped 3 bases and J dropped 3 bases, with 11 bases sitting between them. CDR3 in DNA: TGTGCCAGCAGCTTCGGGGTTAGGGACTATGGCTACACCTTC. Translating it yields CASSFGVRDYGYTF.

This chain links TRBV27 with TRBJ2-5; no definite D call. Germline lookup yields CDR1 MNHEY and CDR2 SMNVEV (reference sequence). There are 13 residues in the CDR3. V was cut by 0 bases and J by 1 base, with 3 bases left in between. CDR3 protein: CASSLSIQETQYF. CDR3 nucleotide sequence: TGTGCCAGCAGTTTATCTATCCAAGAGACCCAGTACTTC.

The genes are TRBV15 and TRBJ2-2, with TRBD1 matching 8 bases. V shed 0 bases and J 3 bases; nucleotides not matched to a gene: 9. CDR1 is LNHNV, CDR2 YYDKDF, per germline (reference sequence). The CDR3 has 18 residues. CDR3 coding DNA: TGTGCCACCAGCAGAGACCCCTCCAGGGGGCGGTACACCGGGGAGCTGTTTTTT. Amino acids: CATSRDPSRGRYTGELFF.

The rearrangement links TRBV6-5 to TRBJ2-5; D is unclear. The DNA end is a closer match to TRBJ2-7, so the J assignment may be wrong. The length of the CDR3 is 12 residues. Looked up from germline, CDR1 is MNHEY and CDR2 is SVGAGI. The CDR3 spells CASSPSSYEQYF. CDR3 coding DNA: TGTGCCAGCAGCCCCAGCTCCTACGAGCAGTACTTC.

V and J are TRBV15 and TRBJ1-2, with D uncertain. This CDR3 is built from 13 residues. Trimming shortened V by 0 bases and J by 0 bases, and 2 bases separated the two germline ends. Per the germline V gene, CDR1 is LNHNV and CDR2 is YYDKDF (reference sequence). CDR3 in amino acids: CATSREPNYGYTF. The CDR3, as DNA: TGTGCCACCAGCAGAGAGCCTAACTATGGCTACACCTTC.

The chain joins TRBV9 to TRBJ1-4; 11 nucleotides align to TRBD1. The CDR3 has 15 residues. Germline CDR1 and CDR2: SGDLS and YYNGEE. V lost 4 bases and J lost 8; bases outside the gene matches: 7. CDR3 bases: TGTGCCAGCAGCCTCCGGGACAGGGGGAGAGAAAAACTGTTTTTT. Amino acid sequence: CASSLRDRGREKLFF.

As DNA, the CDR3 is TGCGCCAGCAGCCAAGAGCTTCAATCCTACGAGCAGTACTTC. Its protein is CASSQELQSYEQYF. This chain uses TRBV4-3 with TRBJ2-7, with D hard to call. Looked up from germline, CDR1 is LGHNA and CDR2 is YSLEER. The ends were cut back, 0 bases at V and 1 base at J, with 7 bases in the middle. The length of the CDR3 is 14 residues.